This T cell receptor beta chain came from a study of T cell responses to AZD1222 COVID-19 vaccine. With respect to this clone: What it binds is not known.

Data came from immunoSEQ multiplex PCR; TCRdb stores just in-frame clones and leaves some out. The sample has approximately 120,000 clones; approximately 85% are singletons. J lost 6 bases, V lost 9 bases, and 13 bases had no gene match. CDR3 length: 15 amino acids. Germline loops: CDR1 SGHRS, CDR2 YFSETQ. The study, taken as a whole, reports: Females outnumbered males among donors, who were mostly white British; clonal diversity was possibly underestimated. Unmutated regions of variants are reportedly targeted by nearly half of spike-specific TCRs. AZD1222 recipients seropositive at baseline numbered only five to seven. After two AZD1222 doses, spike-specific TCR breadth and depth rose versus day 0.

The chain carries TRBV5-1 and TRBJ2-4; the match to TRBD2 covers 9 bases. The TCR comes from an adult in good health. Source: peripheral blood, taken on day 0 of MenACWY control vaccination. The CDR3 here is CATPQGGREGNIQYF. Written as DNA, the CDR3 is TGCGCCACCCCCCAGGGGGGGCGGGAGGGAAACATTCAGTACTTC.